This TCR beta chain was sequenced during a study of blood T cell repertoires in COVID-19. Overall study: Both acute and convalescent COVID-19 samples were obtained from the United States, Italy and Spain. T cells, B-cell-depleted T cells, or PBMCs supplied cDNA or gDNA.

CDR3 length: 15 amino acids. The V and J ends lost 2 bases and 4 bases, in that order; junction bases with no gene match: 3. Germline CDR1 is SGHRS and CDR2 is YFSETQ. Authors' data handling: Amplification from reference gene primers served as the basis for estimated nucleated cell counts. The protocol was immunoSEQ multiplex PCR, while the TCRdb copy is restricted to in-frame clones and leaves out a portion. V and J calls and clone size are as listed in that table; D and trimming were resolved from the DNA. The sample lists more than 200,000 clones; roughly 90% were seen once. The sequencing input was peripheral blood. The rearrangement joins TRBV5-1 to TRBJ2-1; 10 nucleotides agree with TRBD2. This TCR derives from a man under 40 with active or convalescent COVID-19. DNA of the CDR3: TGCGCCAGCAGCTTCCCTAGCGGGGGATACAATGAGCAGTTCTTC. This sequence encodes CASSFPSGGYNEQFF.